Following are 20 T cell receptor beta chains from one sample sequenced in a study of blood T cell repertoires in COVID-19. Measured with immunoSEQ multiplex PCR; TCRdb has only the in-frame clones, and not every one. Of about 330,000 clones listed, 80% to 95% were seen once; the top ten hold around 20%. Input material: PBMCs or T cells enriched from blood (not recorded which). The receptors stem from a woman aged 25-40 years who had recovered from COVID-19.

This clone occurred once. The chain links TRBV12-3 or TRBV12-4 to TRBJ2-7, with D possibly matching TRBD2 (5 bases). Trimming cost V 3 bases and J 6 bases, with 9 bases left between them. The CDR3 spans 12 residues. The DNA of the CDR3 is TGTGCCAGCAGTTTCGGGGTGATCGAGCAGTACTTC. The encoded protein is CASSFGVIEQYF.

The J gene is TRBJ1-6, the V gene TRBV7-2; 7 bases line up with TRBD1. This CDR3 region has 16 residues. V lost 1 base, J lost 7 bases, and 7 bases stayed unmatched. Germline V gene lookup returns CDR1 SGHTA and CDR2 FQGNSA. The DNA for the CDR3 is TGTGCCAGCAGCTTAGTGGTGGGACAGCAAAATTCACCCCTCCACTTT. Translating it yields CASSLVVGQQNSPLHF.

This chain links TRBV19 with TRBJ1-1; maybe TRBD1 (6 bases). Trimming took off 8 bases at V and 0 bases at J, with 13 bases between the two ends. This CDR3 region has 14 residues. Germline V gene sequence: CDR1 LNHDA, CDR2 SQIVND (reference sequence). This chain's CDR3 is CASQQGHMNTEAFF. CDR3 nucleotides: TGTGCCAGTCAACAGGGTCACATGAACACTGAAGCTTTCTTT.

The gene calls are TRBV6-5 and TRBJ1-2; D not resolved. Per the germline V gene, CDR1 is MNHEY and CDR2 is SVGAGI. The ends were cut back, 7 bases at V and 3 bases at J, with 15 bases in the middle. CDR3 size: 14 residues. The CDR3 reads CASTPGGAYYGYTF. CDR3 sequence (DNA): TGTGCCAGCACCCCCGGAGGAGCCTACTATGGCTACACCTTC.

The chain recombines TRBV6-1 with TRBJ2-7; 7 nucleotides match TRBD2. Per the germline V gene, CDR1 is MNHNS and CDR2 is SASEGT. Unmatched junction bases numbered 13, after V lost 4 bases and J lost 4 bases. The CDR3 is 16 amino acids. CDR3 coding DNA: TGTGCCAGCAGTGCCGGACGCCTAGCGGCTTTTTACGAGCAGTACTTC. Amino acid sequence: CASSAGRLAAFYEQYF.

The chain employs TRBV18 and TRBJ2-7; TRBD1 matches at 10 bases. V lost 5 bases to trimming and J lost 2 bases; unmatched junction nucleotides: 3. The CDR3 is 14 residues long. Germline CDR1 and CDR2: KGHSH and LQKENI. The CDR3: CASSKGQGTYEQYF. CDR3 in DNA: TGTGCCAGCTCAAAGGGACAGGGGACCTACGAGCAGTACTTC.

The chain recombines TRBV5-6 with TRBJ2-7; 7 bases are shared with TRBD1. Germline CDR1 SGHDT, CDR2 YYEEEE. V shed 6 bases and J 6 bases; nucleotides not matched to a gene: 9. The CDR3 has 13 residues. The CDR3 reads CASIGTEFGEQYF. In nucleotides, the CDR3 is TGTGCCAGCATCGGGACAGAATTCGGCGAGCAGTACTTC. Variable domain in full (rest from reference TRBV5-6 and TRBJ2-7): DAGVTQSPTHLIKTRGQQVTLRCSPKSGHDTVSWYQQALGQGPQFIFQYYEEEERQRGNFPDRFSGHQFPNYSSELNVNALLLGDSALYLCASIGTEFGEQYFGPGTRLTVT.

This clone was picked up one time. The genes are TRBV5-1 and TRBJ2-2; TRBD2 matches at 11 bases. With V trimmed by 5 bases and J by 4 bases, 4 bases remained unmatched. This CDR3 contains 15 residues. Germline V lookup: CDR1 SGHRS, CDR2 YFSETQ. The CDR3 region has the DNA TGCGCCAGCAGGACAGGACTAGCGGGCACCGGGGAGCTGTTTTTT. Encoded protein: CASRTGLAGTGELFF.

The chain carries TRBV27 and TRBJ1-4; 8 nucleotides match TRBD1. The CDR3 extends over 15 amino acids. CDR1 is MNHEY, CDR2 SMNVEV, per germline (reference sequence). The V segment lost 6 bases and the J segment 5 bases; nucleotides outside the gene matches: 8. CDR3 DNA sequence: TGTGCCAGCAGCCCGAGACAGGGGATGAATGAAAAACTGTTTTTT. As protein: CASSPRQGMNEKLFF.

The chain links TRBV28 to TRBJ2-5; TRBD2 matches 10 bases. Trimming took 1 base from V and 1 from J; bases not matched to a gene: 3. The germline gives CDR1 MDHEN, CDR2 SYDVKM. The CDR3 spans 16 residues. Here the CDR3 DNA reads TGTGCCAGCAGTTTATTTAGCGGGGGGCCCCAAGAGACCCAGTACTTC. This gives the protein CASSLFSGGPQETQYF.

This clone has only one observation. The V gene is TRBV3-1 (or the pseudogene TRBV3-2), the J gene TRBJ2-2; 10 bases fit TRBD2. V was pared by 1 base and J by 5 bases, with 4 bases of the junction left unmatched. CDR1 and CDR2 from the germline V gene are LGHDT and YNNKEL (reference sequence). The CDR3 is 16 amino acids. The CDR3 nucleotides are TGTGCCAGCAGCCAAGGGAGTAGCGGGAGGACCGGGGAGCTGTTTTTT. Residues: CASSQGSSGRTGELFF.

This sequence joins TRBV18 and TRBJ1-5; D may be TRBD1 (6 bases). The V end was cut by 6 bases, the J end by 3 bases, with 15 bases between. The CDR3 is 15 residues long. Germline CDR1 reads KGHSH; CDR2 reads LQKENI. CDR3 region: CASSKGQLNNQPQHF. CDR3 sequence (DNA): TGTGCCAGCTCGAAAGGACAGTTGAACAATCAGCCCCAGCATTTT.

The V gene is TRBV12-3 or TRBV12-4, the J gene TRBJ1-1; D unclear. V lost 2 bases and J lost 7, with 5 bases in between. The CDR3 is 11 residues long. CDR3 region: CASSLQIEAFF. The CDR3, as DNA: TGTGCCAGCAGTTTACAGATTGAAGCTTTCTTT.

The chain recombines TRBV7-9 with TRBJ1-1; D is unclear. Per the germline V gene, CDR1 is SEHNR and CDR2 is FQNEAQ (reference sequence). The CDR3 is 14 residues long. V was shortened by 5 bases and J by 4 bases, with 14 bases between the two germline ends. The CDR3 loop reads CASSPFTFGTEAFF. The DNA for the CDR3 is TGTGCCAGCAGCCCCTTCACTTTTGGCACTGAAGCTTTCTTT.

This rearrangement joins TRBV7-2 to TRBJ1-1, with 7 bases matching TRBD1. Unmatched junction bases numbered 8, after V lost 5 bases and J lost 2 bases. Germline-derived CDR1 and CDR2 are SGHTA and FQGNSA. The CDR3 has 15 amino acids. CDR3 in DNA: TGTGCCAGCAGCATACAGGGGCTGAGAAACACTGAAGCTTTCTTT. Its protein is CASSIQGLRNTEAFF.

V usage is TRBV3-1 (or the pseudogene TRBV3-2) and J usage is TRBJ1-1; the match to TRBD1 covers 8 bases. V was clipped by 1 base and J by 10 bases; unmatched bases: 11. The CDR3 is 15 residues long. Per germline, CDR1 LGHDT and CDR2 YNNKEL (reference sequence). The CDR3: CASSQVLRQGARAFF. Here the CDR3 DNA reads TGTGCCAGCAGCCAAGTTCTAAGGCAGGGGGCGCGAGCTTTCTTT.

The rearrangement links TRBV28 to TRBJ1-5; D may be TRBD1 (6 bases). CDR1 is MDHEN and CDR2 is SYDVKM in the germline V gene. The ends were cut back, 7 bases at V and 4 bases at J, with 8 bases in the middle. This CDR3 region has 12 residues. The CDR3 is CASIRGNQPQHF. CDR3 nucleotide sequence: TGTGCCAGCATAAGGGGGAATCAGCCCCAGCATTTT.

J is TRBJ2-5 and V is TRBV13, with TRBD2 matching 7 bases. Germline lookup yields CDR1 PRHDT and CDR2 FYEKMQ (reference sequence). There are 15 residues in the CDR3. V gave up 5 bases and J gave up 4 bases; unmatched junction bases: 10. The CDR3 here is CASSLRLGGGETQYF. CDR3 DNA sequence: TGTGCCAGCAGCCTCCGCTTGGGGGGGGGAGAGACCCAGTACTTC.

The genes are TRBV2 and TRBJ2-3; D uncertain. The CDR3 contains 14 residues. Germline V gene data show CDR1 as SNHLY and CDR2 as FYNNEI. The V end lost 7 bases, the J end lost 4 bases, and 15 bases lay between the germline ends. The CDR3 loop is CASTSRLSSDTQYF. DNA for the CDR3: TGTGCCAGCACCTCGCGGCTCTCTTCAGATACGCAGTATTTT.

The chain combines TRBV14 with TRBJ2-1, with a weak D call TRBD2 (8 bases). Germline V gene sequence: CDR1 SGHDN, CDR2 FVKESK. V lost 4 bases, J lost 5 bases, and 24 bases lay in between. The CDR3 runs to 18 residues. CDR3 amino acids: CASSPTSGSSRGHNEQFF. CDR3 nucleotides: TGTGCCAGCAGCCCTACTAGCGGAAGTTCGAGGGGGCACAATGAGCAGTTCTTC.